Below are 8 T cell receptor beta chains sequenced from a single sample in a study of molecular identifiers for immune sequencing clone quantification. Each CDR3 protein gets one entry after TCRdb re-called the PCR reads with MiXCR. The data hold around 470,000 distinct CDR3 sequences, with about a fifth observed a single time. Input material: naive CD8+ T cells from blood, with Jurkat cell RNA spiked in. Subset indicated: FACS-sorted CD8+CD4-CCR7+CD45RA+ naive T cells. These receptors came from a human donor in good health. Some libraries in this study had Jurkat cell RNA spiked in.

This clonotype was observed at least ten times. The CDR3 DNA follows: TGTGCCAGCAGTTCAGTTAGGACAGGGGGCCGCTCTGGGGCCAACGTCCTGACTTTC. Its protein product is CASSSVRTGGRSGANVLTF. The rearrangement uses TRBV12-3 or TRBV12-4 and TRBJ2-6; 11 nucleotides align to TRBD1. V shed 4 bases, J shed 0 bases, and the junction held 8 bases outside the gene matches. CDR3 length: 19 residues.

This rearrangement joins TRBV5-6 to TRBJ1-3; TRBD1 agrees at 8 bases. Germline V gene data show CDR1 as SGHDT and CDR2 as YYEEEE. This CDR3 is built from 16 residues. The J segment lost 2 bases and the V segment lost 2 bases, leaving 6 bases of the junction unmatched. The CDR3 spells CASSFYGTGPGNTIYF. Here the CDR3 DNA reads TGTGCCAGCAGCTTCTACGGGACAGGACCTGGAAACACCATATATTTT. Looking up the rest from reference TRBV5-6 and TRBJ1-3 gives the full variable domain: DAGVTQSPTHLIKTRGQQVTLRCSPKSGHDTVSWYQQALGQGPQFIFQYYEEEERQRGNFPDRFSGHQFPNYSSELNVNALLLGDSALYLCASSFYGTGPGNTIYFGEGSWLTVV.

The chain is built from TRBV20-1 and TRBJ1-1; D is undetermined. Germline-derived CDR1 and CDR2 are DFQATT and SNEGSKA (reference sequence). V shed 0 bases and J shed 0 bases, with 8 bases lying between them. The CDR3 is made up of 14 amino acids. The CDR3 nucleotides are TGCAGTGCTAGAGAAAAAGGAATGAACACTGAAGCTTTCTTT. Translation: CSAREKGMNTEAFF.

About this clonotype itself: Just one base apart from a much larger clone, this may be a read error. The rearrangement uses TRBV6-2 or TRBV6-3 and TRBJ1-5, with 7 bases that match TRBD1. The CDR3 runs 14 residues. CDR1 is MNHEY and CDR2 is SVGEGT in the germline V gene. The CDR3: CASGNPGGGQPPHF. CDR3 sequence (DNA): TGTGCCAGCGGCAACCCCGGAGGGGGCCAGCCCCCGCATTTT.

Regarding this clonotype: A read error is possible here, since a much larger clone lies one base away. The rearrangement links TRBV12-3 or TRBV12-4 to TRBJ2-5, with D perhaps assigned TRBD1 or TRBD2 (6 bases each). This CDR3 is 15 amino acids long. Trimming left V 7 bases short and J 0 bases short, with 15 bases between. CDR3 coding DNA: TGTGCCAGCAATTCCCGGAGGGGGAACCAAGAGACCCAGTACTTC. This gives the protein CASNSRRGNQETQYF.

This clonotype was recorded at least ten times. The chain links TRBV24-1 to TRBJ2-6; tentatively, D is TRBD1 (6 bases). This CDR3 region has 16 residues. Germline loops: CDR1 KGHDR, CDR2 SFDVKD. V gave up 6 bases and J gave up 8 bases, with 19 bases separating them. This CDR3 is CATSTYKDGTPNVLTF. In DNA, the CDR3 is TGTGCCACCAGTACCTATAAGGACGGGACACCCAACGTCCTGACTTTC.

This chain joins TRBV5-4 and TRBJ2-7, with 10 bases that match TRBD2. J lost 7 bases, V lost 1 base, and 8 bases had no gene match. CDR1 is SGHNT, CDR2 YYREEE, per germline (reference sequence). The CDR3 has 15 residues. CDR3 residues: CASSLPLAGVEEQYF. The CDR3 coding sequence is TGTGCCAGCAGCTTGCCCCTAGCGGGAGTAGAAGAGCAGTACTTC.

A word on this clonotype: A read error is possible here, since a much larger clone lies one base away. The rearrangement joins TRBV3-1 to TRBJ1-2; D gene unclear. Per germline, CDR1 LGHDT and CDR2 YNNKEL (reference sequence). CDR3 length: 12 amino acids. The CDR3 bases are TGTGCCAGCAGCCAAGAAAACTATGACTACACCTTC. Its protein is CASSQENYDYTF.